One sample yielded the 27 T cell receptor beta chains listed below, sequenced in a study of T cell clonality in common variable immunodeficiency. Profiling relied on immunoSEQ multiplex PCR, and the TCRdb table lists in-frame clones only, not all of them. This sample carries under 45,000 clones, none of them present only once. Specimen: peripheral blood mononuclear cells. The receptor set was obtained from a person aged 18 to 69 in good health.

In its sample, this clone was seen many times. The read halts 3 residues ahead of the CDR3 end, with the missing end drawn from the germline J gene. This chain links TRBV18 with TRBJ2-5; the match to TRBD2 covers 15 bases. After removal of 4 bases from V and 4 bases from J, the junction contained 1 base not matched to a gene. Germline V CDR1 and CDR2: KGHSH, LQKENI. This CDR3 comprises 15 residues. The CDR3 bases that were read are TGTGCCAGCTCACTGGGACTAGCGGGAGGAGAGACC. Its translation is CASSLGLAGGET. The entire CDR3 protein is CASSLGLAGGETQYF. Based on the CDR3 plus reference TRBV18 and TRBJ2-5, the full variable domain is NAGVMQNPRHLVRRRGQEARLRCSPMKGHSHVYWYRQLPEEGLKFMVYLQKENIIDESGMPKERFSAEFPKEGPSILRIQQVVRGDSAAYFCASSLGLAGGETQYFGPGTRLLVL.

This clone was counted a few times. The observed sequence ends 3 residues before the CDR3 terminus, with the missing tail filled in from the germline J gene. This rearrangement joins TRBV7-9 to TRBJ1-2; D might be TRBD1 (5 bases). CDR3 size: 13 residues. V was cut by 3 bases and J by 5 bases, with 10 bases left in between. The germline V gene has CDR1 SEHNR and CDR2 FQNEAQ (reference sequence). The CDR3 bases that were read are TGTGCCAGCAGCTTGACAGAGACTTATGGC. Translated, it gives CASSLTETYG. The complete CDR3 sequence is CASSLTETYGYTF.

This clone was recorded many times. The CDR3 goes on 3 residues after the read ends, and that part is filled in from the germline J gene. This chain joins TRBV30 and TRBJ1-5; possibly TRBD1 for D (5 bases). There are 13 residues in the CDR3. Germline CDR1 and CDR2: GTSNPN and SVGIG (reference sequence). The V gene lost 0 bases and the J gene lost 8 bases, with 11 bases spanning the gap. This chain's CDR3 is CAWSVRGREPQHF. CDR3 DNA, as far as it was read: TGTGCCTGGAGTGTTAGGGGAAGGGAGCCC.

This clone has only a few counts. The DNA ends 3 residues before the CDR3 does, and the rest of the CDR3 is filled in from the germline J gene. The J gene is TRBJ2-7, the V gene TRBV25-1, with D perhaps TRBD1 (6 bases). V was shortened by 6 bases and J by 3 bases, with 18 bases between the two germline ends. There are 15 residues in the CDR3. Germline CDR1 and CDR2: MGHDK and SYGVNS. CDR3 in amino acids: CASSPSSGRGYEQYF. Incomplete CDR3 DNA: TGTGCCAGCAGCCCCTCTTCCGGCAGGGGCTACGAG.

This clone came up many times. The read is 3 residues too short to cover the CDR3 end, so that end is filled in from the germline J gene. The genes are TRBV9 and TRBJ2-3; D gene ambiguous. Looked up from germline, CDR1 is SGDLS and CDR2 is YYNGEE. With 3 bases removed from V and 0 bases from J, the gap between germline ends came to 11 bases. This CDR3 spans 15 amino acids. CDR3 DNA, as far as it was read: TGTGCCAGCAGCGGGGCTGGAGTTAGCACAGATACG. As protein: CASSGAGVSTDT. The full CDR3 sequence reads CASSGAGVSTDTQYF. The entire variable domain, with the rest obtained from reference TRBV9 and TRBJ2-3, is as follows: DSGVTQTPKHLITATGQRVTLRCSPRSGDLSVYWYQQSLDQGLQFLIQYYNGEERAKGNILERFSAQQFPDLHSELNLSSLELGDSALYFCASSGAGVSTDTQYFGPGTRLTVL.

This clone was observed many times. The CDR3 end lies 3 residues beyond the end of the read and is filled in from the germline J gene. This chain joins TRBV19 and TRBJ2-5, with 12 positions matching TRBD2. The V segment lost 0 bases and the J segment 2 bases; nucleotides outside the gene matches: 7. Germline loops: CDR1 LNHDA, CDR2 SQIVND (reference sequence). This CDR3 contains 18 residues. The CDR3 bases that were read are TGTGCCAGTAGTATAGATACTGGACTAGCGGGGAGGCAAGAGACC. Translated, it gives CASSIDTGLAGRQET. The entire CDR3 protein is CASSIDTGLAGRQETQYF.

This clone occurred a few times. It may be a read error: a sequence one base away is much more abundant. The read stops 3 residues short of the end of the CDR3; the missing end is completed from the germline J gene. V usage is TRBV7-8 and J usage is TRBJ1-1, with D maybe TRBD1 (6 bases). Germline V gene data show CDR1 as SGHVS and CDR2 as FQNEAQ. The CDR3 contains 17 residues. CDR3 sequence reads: CANSLVDPRGPNTEAFF. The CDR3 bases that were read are TGTGCCAACAGCTTAGTAGACCCCAGGGGACCGAACACTGAA.

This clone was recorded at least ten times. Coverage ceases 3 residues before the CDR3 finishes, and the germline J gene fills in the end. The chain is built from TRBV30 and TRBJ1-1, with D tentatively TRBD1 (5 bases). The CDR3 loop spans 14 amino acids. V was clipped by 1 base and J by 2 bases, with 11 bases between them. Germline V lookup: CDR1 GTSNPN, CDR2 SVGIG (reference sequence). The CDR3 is CAWSGGGSNTEAFF. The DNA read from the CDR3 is TGTGCCTGGAGTGGTGGGGGGTCAAACACTGAA.

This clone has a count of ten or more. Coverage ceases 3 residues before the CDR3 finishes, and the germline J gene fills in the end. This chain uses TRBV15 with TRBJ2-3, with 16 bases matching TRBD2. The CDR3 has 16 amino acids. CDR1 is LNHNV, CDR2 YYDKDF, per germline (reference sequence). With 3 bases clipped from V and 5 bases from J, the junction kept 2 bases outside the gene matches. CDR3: CATSRGLAGGGDTQYF. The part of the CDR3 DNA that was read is TGTGCCACCAGCAGGGGACTAGCGGGAGGGGGAGATACG.

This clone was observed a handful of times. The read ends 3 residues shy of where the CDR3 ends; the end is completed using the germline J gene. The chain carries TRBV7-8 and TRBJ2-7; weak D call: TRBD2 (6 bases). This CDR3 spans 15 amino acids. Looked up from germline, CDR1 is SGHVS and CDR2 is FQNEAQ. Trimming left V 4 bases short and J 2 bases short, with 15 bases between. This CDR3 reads CASSSRAGIPYEQYF. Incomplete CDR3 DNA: TGTGCCAGCAGCTCCAGGGCGGGGATCCCCTACGAG.

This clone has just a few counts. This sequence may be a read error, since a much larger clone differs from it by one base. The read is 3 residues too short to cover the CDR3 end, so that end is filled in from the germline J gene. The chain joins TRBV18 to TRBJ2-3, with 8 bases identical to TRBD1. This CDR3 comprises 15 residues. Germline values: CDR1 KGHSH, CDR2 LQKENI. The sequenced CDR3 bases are TGTGCCAGCTCACCGCAGGGACAGGAAAATCAGCCG. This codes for CASSPQGQENQP. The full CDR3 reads CASSPQGQENQPQYF.

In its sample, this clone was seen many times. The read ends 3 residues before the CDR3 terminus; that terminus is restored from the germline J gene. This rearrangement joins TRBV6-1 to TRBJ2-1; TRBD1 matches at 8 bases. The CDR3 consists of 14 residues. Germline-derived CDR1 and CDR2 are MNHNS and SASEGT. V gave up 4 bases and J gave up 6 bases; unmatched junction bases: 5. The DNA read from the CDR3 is TGTGCCAGCAGTGGGACAGGGAGACGCAATGAG. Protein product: CASSGTGRRNE. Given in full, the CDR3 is CASSGTGRRNEQFF.

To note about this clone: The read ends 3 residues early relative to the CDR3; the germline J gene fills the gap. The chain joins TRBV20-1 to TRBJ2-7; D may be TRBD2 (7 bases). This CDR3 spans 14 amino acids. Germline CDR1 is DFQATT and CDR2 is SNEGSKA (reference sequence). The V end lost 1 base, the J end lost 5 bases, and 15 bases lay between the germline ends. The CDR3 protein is CSARVAGARDEQYF. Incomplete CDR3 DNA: TGCAGTGCTAGAGTGGCGGGGGCGAGGGACGAG.

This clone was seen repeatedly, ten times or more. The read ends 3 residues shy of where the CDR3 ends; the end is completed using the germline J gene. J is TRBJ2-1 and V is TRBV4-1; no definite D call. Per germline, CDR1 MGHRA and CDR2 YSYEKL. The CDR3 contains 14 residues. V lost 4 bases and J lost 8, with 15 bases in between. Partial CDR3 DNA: TGCGCCAGCAGCCTCACTGCTGCCCACGATGAG. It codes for CASSLTAAHDE. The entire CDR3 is CASSLTAAHDEQFF.

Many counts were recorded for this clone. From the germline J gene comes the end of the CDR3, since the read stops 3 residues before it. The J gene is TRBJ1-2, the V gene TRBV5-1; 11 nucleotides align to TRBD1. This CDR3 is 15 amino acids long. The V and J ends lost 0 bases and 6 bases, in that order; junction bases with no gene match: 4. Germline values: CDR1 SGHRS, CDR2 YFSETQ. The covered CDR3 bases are TGCGCCAGCAGCTTGGAAGGACAGGGGGCTGATGGC. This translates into CASSLEGQGADG. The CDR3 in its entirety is CASSLEGQGADGYTF.

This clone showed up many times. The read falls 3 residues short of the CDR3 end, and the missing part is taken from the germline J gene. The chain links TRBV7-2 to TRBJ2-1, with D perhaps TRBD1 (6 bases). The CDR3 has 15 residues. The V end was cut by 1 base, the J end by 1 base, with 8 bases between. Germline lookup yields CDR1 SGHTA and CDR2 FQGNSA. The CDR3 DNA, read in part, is TGTGCCAGCAGCTTAGTAACAGGGTCCTACAATGAG. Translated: CASSLVTGSYNE. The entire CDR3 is CASSLVTGSYNEQFF.

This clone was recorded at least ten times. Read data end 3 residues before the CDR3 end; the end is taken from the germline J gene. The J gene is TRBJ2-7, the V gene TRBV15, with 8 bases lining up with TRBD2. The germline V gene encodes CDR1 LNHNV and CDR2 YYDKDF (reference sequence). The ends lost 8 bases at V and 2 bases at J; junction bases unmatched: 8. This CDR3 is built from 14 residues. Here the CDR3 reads CATPSSGLTYEQYF. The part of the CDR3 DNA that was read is TGTGCCACCCCTTCTAGCGGGCTGACCTACGAG.

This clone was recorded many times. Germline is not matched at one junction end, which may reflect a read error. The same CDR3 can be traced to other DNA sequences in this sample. The CDR3 loop is CASSLITGGKGTEAFF. The sequenced part of the CDR3 DNA is TGTGCCAGCAGCTTGATCACGGGGGGCAAGGGCACTGAG. The V call is TRBV5-4, the J call TRBJ1-1, with D possibly TRBD1 on 6 matching bases. The read ends 3 residues before the CDR3 terminus; that terminus is restored from the germline J gene. This CDR3 has 16 amino acids. Germline V gene data show CDR1 as SGHNT and CDR2 as YYREEE (reference sequence).

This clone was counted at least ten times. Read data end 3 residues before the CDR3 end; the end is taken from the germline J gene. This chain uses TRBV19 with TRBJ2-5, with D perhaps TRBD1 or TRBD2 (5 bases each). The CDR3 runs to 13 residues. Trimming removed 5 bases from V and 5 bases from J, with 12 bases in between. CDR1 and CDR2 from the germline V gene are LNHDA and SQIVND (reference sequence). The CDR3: CASSYDRGETQYF. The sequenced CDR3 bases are TGTGCCAGTAGTTACGACAGAGGGGAGACC.

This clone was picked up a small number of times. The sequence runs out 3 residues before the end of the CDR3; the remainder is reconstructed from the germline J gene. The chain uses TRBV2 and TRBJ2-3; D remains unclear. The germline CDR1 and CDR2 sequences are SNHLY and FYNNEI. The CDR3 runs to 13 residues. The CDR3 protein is CASSAAGNQPQYF. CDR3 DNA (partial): TGTGCCAGCAGTGCGGCAGGCAATCAGCCG.

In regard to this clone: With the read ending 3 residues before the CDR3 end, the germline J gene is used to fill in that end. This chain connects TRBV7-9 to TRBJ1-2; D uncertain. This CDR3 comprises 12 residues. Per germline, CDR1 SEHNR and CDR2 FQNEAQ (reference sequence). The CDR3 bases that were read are TGTGCCAGTCTCCGATCCGCAGATACC. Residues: CASLRSADT. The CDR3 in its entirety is CASLRSADTYTF. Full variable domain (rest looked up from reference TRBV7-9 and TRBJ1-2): DTGVSQNPRHKITKRGQNVTFRCDPISEHNRLYWYRQTLGQGPEFLTYFQNEAQLEKSRLLSDRFSAERPKGSFSTLEIQRTEQGDSAMYLCASLRSADTYTFGSGTRLTVV.

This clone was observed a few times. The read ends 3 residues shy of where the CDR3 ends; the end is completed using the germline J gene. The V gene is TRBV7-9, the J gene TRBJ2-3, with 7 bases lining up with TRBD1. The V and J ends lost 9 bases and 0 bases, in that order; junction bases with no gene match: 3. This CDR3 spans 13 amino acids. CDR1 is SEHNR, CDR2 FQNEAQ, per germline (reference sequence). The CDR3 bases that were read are TGTGCCAGTGACAGGGTGAGCACAGATACG. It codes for CASDRVSTDT. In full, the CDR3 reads CASDRVSTDTQYF.

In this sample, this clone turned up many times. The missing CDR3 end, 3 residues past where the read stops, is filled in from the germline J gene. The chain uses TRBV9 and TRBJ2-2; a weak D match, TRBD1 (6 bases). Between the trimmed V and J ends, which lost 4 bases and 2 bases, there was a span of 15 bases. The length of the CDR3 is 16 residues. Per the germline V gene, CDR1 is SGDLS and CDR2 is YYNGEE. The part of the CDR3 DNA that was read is TGTGCCAGCAGCTCTCTCGGACAGCCAAACACCGGGGAG. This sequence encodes CASSSLGQPNTGE. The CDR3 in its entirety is CASSSLGQPNTGELFF.

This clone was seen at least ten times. Incomplete CDR3 DNA: TGTGCCAGCAGCCGGCCGGGACAGGGGAAGACAGAGACC. It encodes CASSRPGQGKTET. In full, the CDR3 is CASSRPGQGKTETQYF. This sequence joins TRBV12-3 or TRBV12-4 and TRBJ2-5, with TRBD1 identical over 10 bases. The CDR3 goes on 3 residues after the read ends, and that part is filled in from the germline J gene. The CDR3 runs to 16 residues. After removal of 6 bases from V and 4 bases from J, the junction contained 11 bases not matched to a gene.

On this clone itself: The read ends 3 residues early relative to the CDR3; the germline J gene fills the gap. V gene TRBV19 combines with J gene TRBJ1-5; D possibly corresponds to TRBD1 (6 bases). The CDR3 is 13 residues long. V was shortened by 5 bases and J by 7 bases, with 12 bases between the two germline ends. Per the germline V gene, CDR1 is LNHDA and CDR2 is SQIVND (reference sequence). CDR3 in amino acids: CASSPDSRQPQHF. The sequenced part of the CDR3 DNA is TGTGCCAGTAGTCCGGACAGCCGGCAGCCC.

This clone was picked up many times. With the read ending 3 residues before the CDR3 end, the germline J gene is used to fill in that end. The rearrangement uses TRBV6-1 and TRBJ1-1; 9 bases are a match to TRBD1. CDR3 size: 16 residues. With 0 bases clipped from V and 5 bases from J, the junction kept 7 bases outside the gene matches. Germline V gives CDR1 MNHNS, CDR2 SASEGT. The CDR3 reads CASSEAKGTGRTEAFF. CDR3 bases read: TGTGCCAGCAGTGAAGCCAAGGGGACAGGGAGGACTGAA.

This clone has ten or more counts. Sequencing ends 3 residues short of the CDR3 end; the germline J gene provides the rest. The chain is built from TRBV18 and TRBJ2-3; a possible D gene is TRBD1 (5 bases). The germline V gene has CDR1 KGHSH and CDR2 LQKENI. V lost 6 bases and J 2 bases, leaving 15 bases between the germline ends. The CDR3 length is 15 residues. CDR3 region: CASSKRPDTTDTQYF. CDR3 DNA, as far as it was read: TGTGCCAGCTCTAAACGGCCGGACACCACAGATACG.